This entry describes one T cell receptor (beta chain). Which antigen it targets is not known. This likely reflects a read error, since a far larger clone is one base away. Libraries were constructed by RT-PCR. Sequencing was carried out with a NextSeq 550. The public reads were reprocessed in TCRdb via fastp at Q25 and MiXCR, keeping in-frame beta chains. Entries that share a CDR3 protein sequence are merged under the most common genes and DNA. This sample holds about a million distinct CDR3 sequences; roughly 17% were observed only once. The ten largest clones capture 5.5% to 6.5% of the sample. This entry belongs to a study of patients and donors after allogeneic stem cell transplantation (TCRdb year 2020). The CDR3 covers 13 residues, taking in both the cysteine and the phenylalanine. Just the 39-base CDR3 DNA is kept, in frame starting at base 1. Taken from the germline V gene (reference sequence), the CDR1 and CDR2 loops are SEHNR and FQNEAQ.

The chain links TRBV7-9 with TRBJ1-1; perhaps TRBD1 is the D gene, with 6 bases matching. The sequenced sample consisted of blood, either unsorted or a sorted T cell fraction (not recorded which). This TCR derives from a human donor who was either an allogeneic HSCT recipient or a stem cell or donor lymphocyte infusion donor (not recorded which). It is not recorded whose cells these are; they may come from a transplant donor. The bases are TGTGCCAGCAGCTTAGCAGGGGACACTGAAGTTTTCTTT. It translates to CASSLAGDTEVFF.